Shown below are 26 T cell receptor beta chains from a single sample sequenced in a study of control samples from healthy donors and cancer patients. Profiling relied on immunoSEQ multiplex PCR, and the TCRdb table lists in-frame clones only, not all of them. The data show fewer than 300,000 clones, with over 70% seen just once and roughly 13% held by the top ten. The sample consisted of PBMCs. Receptors originate from a woman aged 55 to 70 with lung cancer.

V and J are TRBV11-1 and TRBJ2-5, with 8 nucleotides matching TRBD2. The CDR3 is 14 residues long. The trim removed 6 bases at V and 4 bases at J, leaving 7 bases unmatched. Germline V CDR1 and CDR2: SGHAT, FQDESV (reference sequence). CDR3 nucleotides: TGTGCCAGCAGTTCCGGGCTAGCGGGAGAGACCCAGTACTTC. Translated: CASSSGLAGETQYF.

The V and J genes are TRBV9 and TRBJ2-3; D remains unclear. Trimming cost V 3 bases and J 0 bases, with 8 bases left between them. This CDR3 is 14 amino acids long. Germline loops: CDR1 SGDLS, CDR2 YYNGEE. The DNA for the CDR3 is TGTGCCAGCAGCGATCCACGTAGCACAGATACGCAGTATTTT. This encodes CASSDPRSTDTQYF.

A note on this clone: The junction shows a germline mismatch at one end, possibly a read error. The chain links TRBV4-1 to TRBJ1-5; D is unresolved. The CDR3 length is 13 residues. Germline V gene sequence: CDR1 MGHRA, CDR2 YSYEKL. The CDR3 sequence: CASSQDSHQPQHF. CDR3 nucleotides: TGCGCCAGCAGCCAAGATAGCCATCAGCCCCAGCATTTT.

The chain combines TRBV2 with TRBJ1-2; unclear D gene. The CDR3 is 16 amino acids. Trimming cost V 6 bases and J 4 bases, with 21 bases left between them. Germline CDR1 is SNHLY and CDR2 is FYNNEI. The CDR3 region has the DNA TGTGCCAGCAGCTCATCGTCGCCGGAGACTATCTATGGCTACACCTTC. This encodes CASSSSSPETIYGYTF. The full variable domain, rest sourced from reference TRBV2 and TRBJ1-2, is EPEVTQTPSHQVTQMGQEVILRCVPISNHLYFYWYRQILGQKVEFLVSFYNNEISEKSEIFDDQFSVERPDGSNFTLKIRSTKLEDSAMYFCASSSSSPETIYGYTFGSGTRLTVV.

The chain joins TRBV4-2 to TRBJ1-5; tentatively, D is TRBD1 (6 bases). In germline, CDR1 is LGHNA, CDR2 YNFKEQ. The CDR3 totals 15 residues. V shed 0 bases and J shed 5 bases, with 11 bases lying between them. In nucleotides, the CDR3 is TGTGCCAGCAGCCAAGAAGGGGGGGGAGATCAGCCCCAGCATTTT. Translation: CASSQEGGGDQPQHF.

Details on this clone: The same CDR3 is also encoded by other DNA sequences in this sample. The J gene is TRBJ1-2, the V gene TRBV28, with unresolved D. Germline assignment: CDR1 MDHEN and CDR2 SYDVKM. The CDR3 sequence is 12 residues long. The V end was cut by 4 bases, the J end by 3 bases, with 6 bases between. CDR3 amino acids: CASSWGDYGYTF. In nucleotides, the CDR3 is TGTGCCAGCAGTTGGGGAGACTATGGCTACACCTTC.

The rearrangement joins TRBV15 to TRBJ2-3; TRBD1 matches 11 bases. Germline assignment: CDR1 LNHNV and CDR2 YYDKDF (reference sequence). The CDR3 is 17 amino acids. Trimming at V came to 2 bases and at J to 3 bases, leaving 7 bases not matched to a gene. DNA of the CDR3: TGTGCCACCAGCAGATTCCCGGGACAGGGGGTGACAGATACGCAGTATTTT. It is translated as CATSRFPGQGVTDTQYF.

The chain uses TRBV9 and TRBJ2-2; D is unresolved. From germline, CDR1 is SGDLS and CDR2 YYNGEE. V was cut by 7 bases and J by 2 bases, with 3 bases left in between. There are 11 residues in the CDR3. This chain's CDR3 is CASRNTGELFF. DNA of the CDR3: TGTGCCAGCCGAAACACCGGGGAGCTGTTTTTT.

This chain uses TRBV10-2 with TRBJ1-2, with TRBD1 identical over 8 bases. Germline V gene lookup returns CDR1 WSHSY and CDR2 SAAADI. CDR3 size: 14 residues. V gave up 10 bases and J gave up 3 bases; unmatched junction bases: 10. The CDR3 reads CATADETGDYGYTF. CDR3 nucleotides: TGCGCCACAGCGGACGAGACAGGGGACTATGGCTACACCTTC.

The rearrangement links TRBV21-1 to TRBJ2-7; the table's TRBD1 call for D was not verified on the DNA. TRBV21-1 is a known pseudogene. The CDR3 is 13 amino acids. For the CDR3, the DNA is TGTGCCAGCAGCCCCGGACAGGGCGACGAGCAGTACTTC. Its translation: CASSPGQGDEQYF.

The genes are TRBV6-6 and TRBJ2-1; D gene ambiguous. This CDR3 region has 16 residues. The V and J ends lost 0 bases and 0 bases respectively, with 9 bases between them. CDR1 MNHNY and CDR2 SVGAGI come from the germline V gene (reference sequence). CDR3: CASSYSIPSSYNEQFF. DNA for the CDR3: TGTGCCAGCAGTTACTCGATACCGAGCTCCTACAATGAGCAGTTCTTC.

The rearrangement joins TRBV19 to TRBJ1-2; 9 nucleotides agree with TRBD1. The CDR3 totals 15 residues. The J segment lost 2 bases and the V segment lost 5 bases, leaving 6 bases of the junction unmatched. The germline CDR1 and CDR2 sequences are LNHDA and SQIVND (reference sequence). CDR3 nucleotides: TGTGCCAGTAGTCTGGGACAGGGCCGAAACTATGGCTACACCTTC. Its translation is CASSLGQGRNYGYTF.

Ten or more counts support this clone. The rearrangement links TRBV19 to TRBJ2-1, with 8 bases aligning to TRBD2. CDR3 size: 15 residues. Trimming cost V 3 bases and J 4 bases; bases outside gene matches: 5. Germline CDR1 LNHDA, CDR2 SQIVND (reference sequence). CDR3: CASSISGTTYNEQFF. Written as DNA, the CDR3 is TGTGCCAGTAGTATTAGCGGGACCACATACAATGAGCAGTTCTTC.

The rearrangement links TRBV20-1 to TRBJ1-5; D may be TRBD1 (6 bases). The CDR3 length is 13 residues. CDR1 and CDR2 from the germline V gene are DFQATT and SNEGSKA (reference sequence). Trimming stripped 3 bases from V and 7 bases from J, with 13 bases between. The CDR3 coding sequence is TGCAGTGCTAGTGCTACAGGGAGACAGCCCCAGCATTTT. Its translation is CSASATGRQPQHF.

The CDR3 loop reads CASSEYAQQGGPQHF. In DNA form, the CDR3 reads TGTGCCAGCAGTGAATATGCCCAGCAAGGTGGGCCCCAGCATTTT. The chain carries TRBV2 and TRBJ1-5, with D unresolved. Looked up from germline, CDR1 is SNHLY and CDR2 is FYNNEI. The CDR3 is 15 amino acids. The ends were cut back, 2 bases at V and 9 bases at J, with 17 bases in the middle. Full variable domain (outside the CDR3, taken from reference TRBV2 and TRBJ1-5): EPEVTQTPSHQVTQMGQEVILRCVPISNHLYFYWYRQILGQKVEFLVSFYNNEISEKSEIFDDQFSVERPDGSNFTLKIRSTKLEDSAMYFCASSEYAQQGGPQHFGDGTRLSIL.

The V call is TRBV6-5, the J call TRBJ1-4; the D is unclear. Trimming took 6 bases from V and 6 from J, leaving 14 bases between them. Germline CDR1 MNHEY, CDR2 SVGAGI. The CDR3 runs 14 residues. CDR3 sequence: CASRGSGLDEKLFF. The CDR3 DNA reads as TGTGCCAGCAGGGGCAGCGGGCTGGATGAAAAACTGTTTTTT.

The CDR3 region is CASSVGSGGQETQYF. The CDR3 DNA reads TGTGCCAGCAGCGTAGGGTCAGGGGGTCAAGAGACCCAGTACTTC. The V and J genes are TRBV9 and TRBJ2-5; 7 nucleotides agree with TRBD1. V lost 0 bases, J lost 2 bases, and 4 bases stayed unmatched. The CDR3 totals 15 residues. Germline assignment: CDR1 SGDLS and CDR2 YYNGEE.

The chain uses TRBV28 and TRBJ1-1, with D hard to call. The V end lost 9 bases, the J end lost 5 bases, and 10 bases lay between the germline ends. Per germline, CDR1 MDHEN and CDR2 SYDVKM. CDR3 length equals 11 residues. The CDR3 DNA reads TGTGCCAGTGGGCTTGGGACTGAAGCTTTCTTT. It encodes CASGLGTEAFF.

V gene TRBV11-2 combines with J gene TRBJ2-1; 13 positions match TRBD2. V lost 0 bases to trimming and J lost 6 bases; unmatched junction nucleotides: 11. The CDR3 length is 19 residues. CDR1 and CDR2 from the germline V gene are SGHAT and FQNNGV. The CDR3 reads CASSLDLHGLAGVANEQFF. Written as DNA, the CDR3 is TGTGCCAGCAGCTTAGACCTCCATGGACTAGCGGGAGTTGCCAATGAGCAGTTCTTC.

This rearrangement joins TRBV2 to TRBJ1-2; weak D call: TRBD1 (5 bases). With 3 bases removed from V and 3 bases from J, the gap between germline ends came to 11 bases. The germline V gene has CDR1 SNHLY and CDR2 FYNNEI. The CDR3 spans 14 residues. In DNA form, the CDR3 reads TGTGCCAGCAGTGACAGGGCGGGCGACTATGGCTACACCTTC. The encoded protein is CASSDRAGDYGYTF. The full variable domain, in which reference TRBV2 and TRBJ1-2 provide the parts outside the CDR3, is EPEVTQTPSHQVTQMGQEVILRCVPISNHLYFYWYRQILGQKVEFLVSFYNNEISEKSEIFDDQFSVERPDGSNFTLKIRSTKLEDSAMYFCASSDRAGDYGYTFGSGTRLTVV.

The rearrangement links TRBV12-3 or TRBV12-4 to TRBJ1-2, with a weak D call TRBD1 (5 bases). The germline V and J ends were trimmed by 6 bases and 4 bases, with 12 bases remaining between them. The CDR3 sequence is 13 residues long. As DNA, the CDR3 is TGTGCCAGCAGCCCGGGGAGGGGCTATGGCTACACCTTC. Residues: CASSPGRGYGYTF.

This chain joins TRBV9 and TRBJ2-3; TRBD2 aligns across 7 bases. Germline lookup yields CDR1 SGDLS and CDR2 YYNGEE. This CDR3 region has 15 residues. V trimming: 2 bases; J trimming: 2 bases; junction bases outside the gene matches: 5. The CDR3 loop is CASSVGGDLTDTQYF. DNA of the CDR3: TGTGCCAGCAGCGTGGGGGGGGACCTCACAGATACGCAGTATTTT.

V and J are TRBV30 and TRBJ1-3; D not resolved. The germline CDR1 and CDR2 sequences are GTSNPN and SVGIG (reference sequence). The CDR3 is made up of 14 amino acids. The ends were cut back, 4 bases at V and 3 bases at J, with 13 bases in the middle. This CDR3 is CAWTISLGGNTIYF. The DNA for the CDR3 is TGTGCCTGGACCATAAGCCTGGGTGGAAACACCATATATTTT.

The chain links TRBV6-2 or TRBV6-3 to TRBJ2-1; 15 positions match TRBD2. The V gene's germline CDR1 is MNHEY and CDR2 SVGEGT. This CDR3 is built from 17 residues. Trimming removed 6 bases from V and 3 bases from J; junction bases left unmatched: 6. CDR3 residues: CASSPGLAGGFYNEQFF. CDR3 sequence (DNA): TGTGCCAGCAGCCCTGGACTAGCGGGGGGGTTCTACAATGAGCAGTTCTTC.

The chain employs TRBV5-1 and TRBJ1-2; D is uncertain. The germline V and J ends were trimmed by 0 bases and 0 bases, with 6 bases remaining between them. CDR3 length: 14 residues. Germline assignment: CDR1 SGHRS and CDR2 YFSETQ. The CDR3 sequence is CASSLGQSNYGYTF. The CDR3 DNA is TGCGCCAGCAGCTTGGGGCAGTCTAACTATGGCTACACCTTC.

This clone has just a few counts. J is TRBJ1-1 and V is TRBV3-1 (or the pseudogene TRBV3-2); a weak D match, TRBD1 (5 bases). The length of the CDR3 is 15 residues. The germline V and J ends were trimmed by 1 base and 3 bases, with 12 bases remaining between them. Germline loops: CDR1 LGHDT, CDR2 YNNKEL (reference sequence). CDR3 bases: TGTGCCAGCAGCCAAGGACTCCTCAGGGACACTGAAGCTTTCTTT. Its protein product is CASSQGLLRDTEAFF.